This entry features one T cell receptor (beta chain) sequence. Per the study methods: Amplification from reference gene primers served as the basis for estimated nucleated cell counts. Assay: immunoSEQ multiplex PCR; the TCRdb copy retains only in-frame clones and omits some. That table furnishes V, J and clone size, whereas the DNA furnished D and trimming. The sample contains 60,000 to 75,000 clones, about 87% of which appear only once. The record originates from a study of blood T cell repertoires in COVID-19. Across the study: Donors in the United States, Italy and Spain gave samples during acute or convalescent COVID-19. T cells, B-cell-depleted T cells, or PBMCs supplied cDNA or gDNA.

Germline CDR1 is MDHEN and CDR2 is SYDVKM. J was trimmed by 4 bases and V by 3 bases; bases with no gene match: 4. The CDR3 runs to 14 residues. The sample taken for sequencing was peripheral blood. The chain carries TRBV28 and TRBJ2-3; 7 bases agree with TRBD2. This TCR derives from a man aged 50 or older with active COVID-19. CDR3 in amino acids: CASSLARGADTQYF. For the CDR3, the DNA is TGTGCCAGCAGTTTGGCCCGGGGGGCAGATACGCAGTATTTT.